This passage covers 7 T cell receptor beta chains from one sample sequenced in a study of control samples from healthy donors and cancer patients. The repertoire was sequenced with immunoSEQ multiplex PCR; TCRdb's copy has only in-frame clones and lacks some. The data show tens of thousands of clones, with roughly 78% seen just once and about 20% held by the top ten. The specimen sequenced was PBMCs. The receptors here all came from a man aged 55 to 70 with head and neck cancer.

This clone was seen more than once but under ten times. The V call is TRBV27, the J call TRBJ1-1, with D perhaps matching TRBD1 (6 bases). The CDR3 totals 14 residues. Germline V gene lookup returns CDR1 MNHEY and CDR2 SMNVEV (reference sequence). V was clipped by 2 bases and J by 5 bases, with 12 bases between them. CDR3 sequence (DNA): TGTGCCAGCAGTTTAGTAGGGGGGGCAACTGAAGCTTTCTTT. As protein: CASSLVGGATEAFF.

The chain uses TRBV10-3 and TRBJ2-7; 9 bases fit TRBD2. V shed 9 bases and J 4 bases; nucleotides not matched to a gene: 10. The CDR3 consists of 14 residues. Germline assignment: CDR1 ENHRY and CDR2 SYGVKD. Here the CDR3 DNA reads TGTGCCATGGGAGCGGGAGGAAGCTGGTACGAGCAGTACTTC. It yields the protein CAMGAGGSWYEQYF.

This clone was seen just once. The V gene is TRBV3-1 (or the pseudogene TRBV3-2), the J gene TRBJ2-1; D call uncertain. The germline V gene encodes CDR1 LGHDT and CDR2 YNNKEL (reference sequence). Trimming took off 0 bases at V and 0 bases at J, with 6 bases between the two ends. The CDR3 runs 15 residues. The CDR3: CASSQEVYSYNEQFF. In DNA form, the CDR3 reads TGTGCCAGCAGCCAAGAAGTCTACTCCTACAATGAGCAGTTCTTC.

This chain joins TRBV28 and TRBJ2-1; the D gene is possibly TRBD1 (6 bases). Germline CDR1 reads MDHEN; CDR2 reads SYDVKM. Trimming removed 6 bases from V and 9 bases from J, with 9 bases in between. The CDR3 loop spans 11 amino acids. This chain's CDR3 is CASSTGSEQFF. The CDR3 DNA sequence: TGTGCCAGCAGCACAGGGTCTGAGCAGTTCTTC.

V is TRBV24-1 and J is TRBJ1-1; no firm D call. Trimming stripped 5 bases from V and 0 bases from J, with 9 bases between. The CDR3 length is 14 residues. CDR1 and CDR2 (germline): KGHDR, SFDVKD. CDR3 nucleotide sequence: TGTGCCACCAGTGTTTCCGTGCTGAACACTGAAGCTTTCTTT. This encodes CATSVSVLNTEAFF.

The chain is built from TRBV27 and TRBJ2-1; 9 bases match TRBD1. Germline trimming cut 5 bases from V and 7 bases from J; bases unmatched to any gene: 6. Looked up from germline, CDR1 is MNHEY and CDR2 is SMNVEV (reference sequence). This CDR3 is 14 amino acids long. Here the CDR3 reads CASSRDRANNEQFF. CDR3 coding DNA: TGTGCCAGCAGTAGGGACAGGGCCAATAATGAGCAGTTCTTC.

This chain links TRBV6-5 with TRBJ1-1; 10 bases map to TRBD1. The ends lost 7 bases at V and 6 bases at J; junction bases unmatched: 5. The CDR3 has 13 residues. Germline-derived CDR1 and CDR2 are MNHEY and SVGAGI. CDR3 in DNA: TGTGCCAGCAAGACAGGGGGCTCATCTGAAGCTTTCTTT. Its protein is CASKTGGSSEAFF.